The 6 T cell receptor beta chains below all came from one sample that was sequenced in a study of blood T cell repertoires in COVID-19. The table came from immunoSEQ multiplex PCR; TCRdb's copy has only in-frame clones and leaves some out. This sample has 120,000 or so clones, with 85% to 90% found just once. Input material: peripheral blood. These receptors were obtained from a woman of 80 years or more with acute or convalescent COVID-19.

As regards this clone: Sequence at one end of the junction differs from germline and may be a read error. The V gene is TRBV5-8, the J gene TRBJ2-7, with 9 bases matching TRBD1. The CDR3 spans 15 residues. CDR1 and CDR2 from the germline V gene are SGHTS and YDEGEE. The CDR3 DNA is TGTGCCAGCAGCTTGGGTACAGGGGGCTCCCACGAGCAGTACTTC. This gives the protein CASSLGTGGSHEQYF.

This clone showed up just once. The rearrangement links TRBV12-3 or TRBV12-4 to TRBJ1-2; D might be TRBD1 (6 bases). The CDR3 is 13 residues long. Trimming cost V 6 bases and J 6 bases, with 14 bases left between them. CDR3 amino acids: CASRRTQGNGYTF. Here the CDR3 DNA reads TGTGCCAGCAGAAGGACACAGGGAAATGGCTACACCTTC.

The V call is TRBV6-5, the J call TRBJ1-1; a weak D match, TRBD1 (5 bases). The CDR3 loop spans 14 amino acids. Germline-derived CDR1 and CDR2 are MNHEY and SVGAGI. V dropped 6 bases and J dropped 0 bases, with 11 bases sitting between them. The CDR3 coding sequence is TGTGCCAGCAGCCTCGGGGGGTTGAACACTGAAGCTTTCTTT. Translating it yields CASSLGGLNTEAFF.

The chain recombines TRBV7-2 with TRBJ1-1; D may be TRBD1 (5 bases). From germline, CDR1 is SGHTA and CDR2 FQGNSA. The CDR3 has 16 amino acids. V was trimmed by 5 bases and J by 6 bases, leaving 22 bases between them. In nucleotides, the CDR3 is TGTGCCAGCAGCCCCGGGCGGGGGAGGGGTACGTCTGAAGCTTTCTTT. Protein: CASSPGRGRGTSEAFF.

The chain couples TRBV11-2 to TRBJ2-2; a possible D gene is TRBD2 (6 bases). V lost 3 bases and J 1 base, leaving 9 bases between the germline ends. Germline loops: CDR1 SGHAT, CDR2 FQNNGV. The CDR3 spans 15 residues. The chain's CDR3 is CASSFTGGNTGELFF. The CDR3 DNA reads TGTGCCAGCAGCTTCACCGGGGGGAACACCGGGGAGCTGTTTTTT.

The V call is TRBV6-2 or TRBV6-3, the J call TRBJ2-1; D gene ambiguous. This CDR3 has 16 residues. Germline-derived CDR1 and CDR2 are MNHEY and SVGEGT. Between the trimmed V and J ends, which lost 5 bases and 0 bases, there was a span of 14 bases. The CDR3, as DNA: TGTGCCAGCAGTCGCCGAGGAGCCGGCTCCTACAATGAGCAGTTCTTC. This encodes CASSRRGAGSYNEQFF.